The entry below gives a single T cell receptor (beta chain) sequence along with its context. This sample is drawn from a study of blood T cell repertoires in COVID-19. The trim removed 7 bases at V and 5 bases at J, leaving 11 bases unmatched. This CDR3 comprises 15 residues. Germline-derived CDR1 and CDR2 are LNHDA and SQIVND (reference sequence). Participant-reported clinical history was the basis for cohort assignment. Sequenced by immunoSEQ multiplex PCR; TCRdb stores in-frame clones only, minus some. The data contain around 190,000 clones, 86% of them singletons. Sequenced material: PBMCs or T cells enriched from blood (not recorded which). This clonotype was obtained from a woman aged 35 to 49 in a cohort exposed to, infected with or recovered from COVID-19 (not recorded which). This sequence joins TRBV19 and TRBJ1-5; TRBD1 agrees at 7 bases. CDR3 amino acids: CASNQGQADYQPQHF. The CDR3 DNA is TGTGCCAGTAATCAAGGACAGGCTGATTATCAGCCCCAGCATTTT.